This T cell receptor (beta chain) derives from a study of T cell repertoires in cytomegalovirus infection. In the study overall: From public TCR beta signatures came an indication of both CMV infection and matching HLA type.

MiXCR was run by TCRdb on the reads, yielding one entry per CDR3 protein. The sample lists about 570,000 distinct CDR3 sequences, approximately 40% occurring once. With respect to this clonotype: Antigen specificity is unknown.

Study-level results: CMV carriers with the relevant HLA were identified by cumulative public TCR beta family frequency.

Trimming took 1 base from V and 5 from J, leaving 11 bases between them. This CDR3 comprises 14 residues. This TCR was sampled from a human donor in good health (CMV status not recorded). Some clones in this sample may be carry-over from other donors' samples. The chain links TRBV12-3 or TRBV12-4 to TRBJ2-5; TRBD1 is a possible D gene (6 bases). The sample was cultured PBMCs, taken from culture after CMV antigen stimulation. As DNA, the CDR3 is TGTGCCAGCAGTTTAGTTCCAGGGGTCGAGACCCAGTACTTC. Translated: CASSLVPGVETQYF.